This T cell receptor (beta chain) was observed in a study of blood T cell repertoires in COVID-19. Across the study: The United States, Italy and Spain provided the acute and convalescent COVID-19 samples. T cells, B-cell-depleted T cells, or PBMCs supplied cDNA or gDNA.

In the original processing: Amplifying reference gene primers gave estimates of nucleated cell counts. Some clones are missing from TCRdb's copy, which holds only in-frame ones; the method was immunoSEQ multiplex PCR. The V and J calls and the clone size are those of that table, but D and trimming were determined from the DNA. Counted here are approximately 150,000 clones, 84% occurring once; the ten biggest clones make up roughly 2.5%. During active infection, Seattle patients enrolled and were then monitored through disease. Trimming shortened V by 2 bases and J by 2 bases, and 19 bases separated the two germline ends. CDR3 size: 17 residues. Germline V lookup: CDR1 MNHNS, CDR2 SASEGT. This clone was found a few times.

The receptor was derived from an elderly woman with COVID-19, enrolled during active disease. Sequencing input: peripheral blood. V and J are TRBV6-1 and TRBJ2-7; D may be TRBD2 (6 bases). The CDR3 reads CASSERVTRDLTYEQYF. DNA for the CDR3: TGTGCCAGCAGTGAACGAGTGACCCGGGACTTGACCTACGAGCAGTACTTC.